The 28 T cell receptor beta chains below come from one sample, sequenced in a study of T cell responses to AZD1222 COVID-19 vaccine. Assay: immunoSEQ multiplex PCR; the TCRdb copy retains only in-frame clones and omits some. There are around 100,000 clones in the sample; about 83% occur only once, and roughly 15% lies in the top ten. The sequencing here drew on peripheral blood, taken on day 0 of AZD1222 vaccination. These receptor sequences come from an adult in good health.

This chain uses TRBV24-1 with TRBJ2-3; D remains ambiguous. Germline values: CDR1 KGHDR, CDR2 SFDVKD. Trimming cost V 4 bases and J 0 bases, with 4 bases left between them. The CDR3 is made up of 13 amino acids. Written as DNA, the CDR3 is TGTGCCACCAGTGAGCCCAGCACAGATACGCAGTATTTT. Its protein is CATSEPSTDTQYF.

The chain is built from TRBV5-1 and TRBJ1-2, with 8 bases matching TRBD1. With 5 bases clipped from V and 5 bases from J, the junction kept 5 bases outside the gene matches. Germline V gene sequence: CDR1 SGHRS, CDR2 YFSETQ. This CDR3 region has 13 residues. This CDR3 is CASSTGQEYGYTF. The CDR3 bases are TGCGCCAGCAGTACGGGACAGGAGTATGGCTACACCTTC.

J is TRBJ2-5 and V is TRBV5-1, with TRBD2 matching 8 bases. Looked up from germline, CDR1 is SGHRS and CDR2 is YFSETQ. This CDR3 spans 14 amino acids. V shed 3 bases, J shed 5 bases, and the junction held 6 bases outside the gene matches. The CDR3 DNA reads TGCGCCAGCAGCTCGGGGGGGCCAAGGGAGACCCAGTACTTC. Residues: CASSSGGPRETQYF.

The rearrangement links TRBV9 to TRBJ1-6, with D unresolved. Germline CDR1 is SGDLS and CDR2 is YYNGEE. V dropped 3 bases and J dropped 2 bases, with 6 bases sitting between them. There are 14 residues in the CDR3. The CDR3 DNA reads as TGTGCCAGCAGCGCCAGTCCCTATAATTCACCCCTCCACTTT. It codes for CASSASPYNSPLHF. Complete variable domain (other parts from reference TRBV9 and TRBJ1-6): DSGVTQTPKHLITATGQRVTLRCSPRSGDLSVYWYQQSLDQGLQFLIQYYNGEERAKGNILERFSAQQFPDLHSELNLSSLELGDSALYFCASSASPYNSPLHFGNGTRLTVT.

This clone was seen a few times. The chain recombines TRBV7-2 with TRBJ1-1, with 9 bases lining up with TRBD1. V dropped 3 bases and J dropped 11; count of bases not matched to a gene: 7. Looked up from germline, CDR1 is SGHTA and CDR2 is FQGNSA. The length of the CDR3 is 13 residues. CDR3 nucleotides: TGTGCCAGCAGCTTGAGGGACAGGGACCGGGCTTTCTTT. Amino acids: CASSLRDRDRAFF.

The chain links TRBV18 to TRBJ2-6; no firm D call. The CDR3 totals 18 residues. The germline CDR1 and CDR2 sequences are KGHSH and LQKENI. V was pared by 2 bases and J by 0 bases, with 14 bases between. The CDR3 DNA is TGTGCCAGCTCACCATTGGCAGCCTGGAGCTCTGGGGCCAACGTCCTGACTTTC. It codes for CASSPLAAWSSGANVLTF.

V is TRBV18 and J is TRBJ1-2; a possible D gene is TRBD1 (5 bases). This CDR3 is 13 amino acids long. V shed 6 bases and J shed 7 bases, with 15 bases lying between them. Germline values: CDR1 KGHSH, CDR2 LQKENI. The CDR3 nucleotides read TGTGCCAGCTCGAGGGGAGACGGCGGTGGCTACACCTTC. It translates to CASSRGDGGGYTF.

J is TRBJ2-1 and V is TRBV2, with 13 bases lining up with TRBD2. Germline V gene data show CDR1 as SNHLY and CDR2 as FYNNEI. The CDR3 contains 15 residues. V dropped 7 bases and J dropped 7; count of bases not matched to a gene: 7. The CDR3 DNA sequence: TGTGCCAGCAAACTAGCGGGGGGGCAATGGAATGAGCAGTTCTTC. This encodes CASKLAGGQWNEQFF.

This rearrangement joins TRBV3-1 (or the pseudogene TRBV3-2) to TRBJ1-2; D gene ambiguous. Germline values: CDR1 LGHDT, CDR2 YNNKEL (reference sequence). The CDR3 loop spans 15 amino acids. V was pared by 1 base and J by 2 bases, with 11 bases between. The CDR3: CASSQGIVENYGYTF. The CDR3 DNA reads TGTGCCAGCAGCCAAGGTATCGTTGAAAACTATGGCTACACCTTC.

This rearrangement joins TRBV6-5 to TRBJ2-7, with 7 bases fitting TRBD1. V lost 6 bases and J lost 3; bases outside the gene matches: 8. The CDR3 is 14 amino acids. CDR1 is MNHEY and CDR2 is SVGAGI in the germline V gene. Here the CDR3 reads CASRRDSSYYEQYF. The DNA for the CDR3 is TGTGCCAGCAGAAGGGACAGTTCATACTACGAGCAGTACTTC.

The chain joins TRBV29-1 to TRBJ2-1; 7 positions agree with TRBD1. Trimming took 6 bases from V and 3 from J; bases not matched to a gene: 11. The CDR3 extends over 15 amino acids. The germline V gene encodes CDR1 SQVTM and CDR2 ANQGSEA. CDR3 residues: CSVPPATGIYNEQFF. CDR3 coding DNA: TGCAGCGTCCCCCCCGCGACAGGGATCTACAATGAGCAGTTCTTC.

V gene TRBV29-1 combines with J gene TRBJ1-1, with D unclear. The V end was cut by 7 bases, the J end by 3 bases, with 9 bases between. CDR3 size: 11 residues. In germline, CDR1 is SQVTM, CDR2 ANQGSEA. Here the CDR3 reads CSAVRDTEAFF. CDR3 bases: TGCAGCGCCGTACGCGACACTGAAGCTTTCTTT. The whole variable domain, remainder taken from reference TRBV29-1 and TRBJ1-1, is SAVISQKPSRDICQRGTSLTIQCQVDSQVTMMFWYRQQPGQSLTLIATANQGSEATYESGFVIDKFPISRPNLTFSTLTVSNMSPEDSSIYLCSAVRDTEAFFGQGTRLTVV.

This clone was counted a single time. V usage is TRBV6-5 and J usage is TRBJ2-7, with 9 nucleotides matching TRBD2. The length of the CDR3 is 16 residues. V was pared by 2 bases and J by 1 base, with 6 bases of the junction left unmatched. Germline V gene sequence: CDR1 MNHEY, CDR2 SVGAGI. The CDR3 is CASSYLEGLASYEQYF. CDR3 nucleotide sequence: TGTGCCAGCAGTTACCTGGAGGGACTAGCATCCTACGAGCAGTACTTC.

V usage is TRBV6-1 and J usage is TRBJ2-7; D is unclear. The germline V gene has CDR1 MNHNS and CDR2 SASEGT. Trimming took 3 bases from V and 0 from J, leaving 6 bases between them. This CDR3 is built from 13 residues. The CDR3 spells CASSEKHSYEQYF. Here the CDR3 DNA reads TGTGCCAGCAGTGAGAAACACTCCTACGAGCAGTACTTC.

J is TRBJ2-3 and V is TRBV6-2 or TRBV6-3; D is perhaps TRBD2 (7 bases). Germline V gives CDR1 MNHEY, CDR2 SVGEGT. This CDR3 comprises 14 residues. Deletions cut 2 bases from V and 3 bases from J, with 9 bases between. CDR3 nucleotide sequence: TGTGCCAGCAGTTACAGGGGGGGGACAGATACGCAGTATTTT. This encodes CASSYRGGTDTQYF.

V usage is TRBV4-1 and J usage is TRBJ1-1; tentatively, D is TRBD1 (6 bases). The CDR3 covers 13 residues. Germline-derived CDR1 and CDR2 are MGHRA and YSYEKL. Between the trimmed V and J ends, which lost 4 bases and 10 bases, there was a span of 16 bases. The CDR3 DNA follows: TGCGCCAGCAGCCCCAGGGGCACCAGCAGAGCTTTCTTT. It yields the protein CASSPRGTSRAFF.

J is TRBJ1-1 and V is TRBV24-1; TRBD1 agrees at 7 bases. The germline CDR1 and CDR2 sequences are KGHDR and SFDVKD. The CDR3 has 18 residues. Trimming cost V 2 bases and J 0 bases; bases outside gene matches: 11. CDR3 loop: CATSDSLGTASMNTEAFF. The CDR3 region has the DNA TGTGCCACCAGTGATTCCCTCGGGACAGCCTCCATGAACACTGAAGCTTTCTTT.

This clone was counted ten times or more. The chain links TRBV30 to TRBJ1-3; possibly TRBD1 for D (5 bases). The CDR3 length is 17 residues. The V gene lost 3 bases and the J gene lost 1 base, with 19 bases spanning the gap. Germline V CDR1 and CDR2: GTSNPN, SVGIG (reference sequence). CDR3 residues: CAWRFLGATQSGNTIYF. The DNA for the CDR3 is TGTGCCTGGAGGTTTTTAGGGGCCACACAGTCTGGAAACACCATATATTTT. Using reference TRBV30 and TRBJ1-3 for the parts outside the CDR3, the full variable domain is SQTIHQWPATLVQPVGSPLSLECTVEGTSNPNLYWYRQAAGRGLQLLFYSVGIGQISSEVPQNLSASRPQDRQFILSSKKLLLSDSGFYLCAWRFLGATQSGNTIYFGEGSWLTVV.

V usage is TRBV9 and J usage is TRBJ1-2; 8 nucleotides align to TRBD1. CDR3 size: 13 residues. Germline CDR1 is SGDLS and CDR2 is YYNGEE. The junction had 11 bases not matched to a gene; V was cut back by 7 bases and J by 9 bases. The CDR3 nucleotides read TGTGCCAGCGGAGACAGGGGCGACACCAGCTACACCTTC. Encoded protein: CASGDRGDTSYTF.

This chain joins TRBV24-1 and TRBJ1-2; 7 bases fit TRBD1. The ends lost 3 bases at V and 5 bases at J; junction bases unmatched: 2. The CDR3 totals 13 residues. Germline loops: CDR1 KGHDR, CDR2 SFDVKD. CDR3 DNA sequence: TGTGCCACCAGTGATGGACAGGATTATGGCTACACCTTC. Its protein is CATSDGQDYGYTF.

This clone was seen only once. The chain employs TRBV5-1 and TRBJ2-2; TRBD2 matches at 12 bases. The germline CDR1 and CDR2 sequences are SGHRS and YFSETQ. V lost 3 bases to trimming and J lost 4 bases; unmatched junction nucleotides: 4. The CDR3 is 16 residues long. This CDR3 is CASSSGLAGITGELFF. DNA for the CDR3: TGCGCCAGCAGCTCAGGACTAGCGGGGATCACCGGGGAGCTGTTTTTT.

V gene TRBV19 combines with J gene TRBJ1-5, with 7 bases identical to TRBD1. The CDR3 runs 14 residues. V shed 4 bases, J shed 7 bases, and the junction held 7 bases outside the gene matches. CDR1 is LNHDA, CDR2 SQIVND, per germline (reference sequence). CDR3 in DNA: TGTGCCAGTAGTAAAACAGGGGTACGGCAGCCCCAGCATTTT. Its translation: CASSKTGVRQPQHF.

This sequence joins TRBV28 and TRBJ2-7; no definite D call. V dropped 6 bases and J dropped 5 bases, with 17 bases sitting between them. The CDR3 consists of 14 residues. Germline CDR1 is MDHEN and CDR2 is SYDVKM. The CDR3 DNA sequence: TGTGCCAGCAGCCTCCCTCCGCTCCCGCACGAGCAGTACTTC. This translates into CASSLPPLPHEQYF.

The chain couples TRBV5-1 to TRBJ2-1; D might be TRBD2 (5 bases). CDR1 is SGHRS and CDR2 is YFSETQ in the germline V gene. This CDR3 region has 18 residues. With 3 bases removed from V and 7 bases from J, the gap between germline ends came to 26 bases. CDR3 in DNA: TGCGCCAGCAGCTCCGGAAGGTGGCCCCCGGGGTTATTGAATGAGCAGTTCTTC. It translates to CASSSGRWPPGLLNEQFF.

This clone was recorded once. The rearrangement joins TRBV4-1 to TRBJ2-3; D is unresolved. Germline V gene sequence: CDR1 MGHRA, CDR2 YSYEKL. The CDR3 runs to 15 residues. V lost 2 bases to trimming and J lost 2 bases, with 11 bases between them. The CDR3 DNA reads as TGCGCCAGCAGCCAACCGGTTGGGCACACAGATACGCAGTATTTT. This encodes CASSQPVGHTDTQYF.

This sequence joins TRBV11-2 and TRBJ1-6; TRBD1 might be the D (6 bases). Trimming removed 4 bases from V and 0 bases from J, with 16 bases in between. Germline V gives CDR1 SGHAT, CDR2 FQNNGV. This CDR3 contains 18 residues. The CDR3 bases are TGTGCCAGCAGCTATAGGGGGGGGGCGGCCTCCTATAATTCACCCCTCCACTTT. Translation: CASSYRGGAASYNSPLHF.

The V gene is TRBV10-3, the J gene TRBJ1-3, with TRBD1 matching 7 bases. Trimming cost V 3 bases and J 3 bases; bases outside gene matches: 8. CDR3 length: 16 amino acids. In germline, CDR1 is ENHRY, CDR2 SYGVKD. CDR3 nucleotide sequence: TGTGCCATCAGTGACAGGACAGGTACTAGTGGAAACACCATATATTTT. It encodes CAISDRTGTSGNTIYF.

This chain uses TRBV3-1 (or the pseudogene TRBV3-2) with TRBJ1-1, with unresolved D. The germline V gene encodes CDR1 LGHDT and CDR2 YNNKEL (reference sequence). The CDR3 is 15 residues long. With 1 base removed from V and 1 base from J, the gap between germline ends came to 10 bases. The CDR3 DNA follows: TGTGCCAGCAGCCAAGCCTGGGGTTGGAACACTGAAGCTTTCTTT. It specifies CASSQAWGWNTEAFF.